The text below deals with one TCR beta chain. The sample originates from a study of blood T cell repertoires in COVID-19. The wider study: T cells, B-cell-depleted T cells, or PBMCs supplied cDNA or gDNA.

The CDR3 loop spans 14 amino acids. CDR1 SGDLS and CDR2 YYNGEE come from the germline V gene. V lost 0 bases and J lost 5, with 11 bases in between. Assay used: immunoSEQ multiplex PCR; TCRdb lists only in-frame clones, some missing. The profile shows tens of thousands of clones, roughly four fifths of them singletons. The receptor comes from a man aged 70 or older with acute or convalescent COVID-19. Sequencing used peripheral blood. This chain connects TRBV9 to TRBJ1-1; possibly TRBD1 for D (5 bases). The CDR3 loop reads CASSVGRGGTEAFF. DNA for the CDR3: TGTGCCAGCAGCGTAGGAAGGGGAGGAACTGAAGCTTTCTTT.